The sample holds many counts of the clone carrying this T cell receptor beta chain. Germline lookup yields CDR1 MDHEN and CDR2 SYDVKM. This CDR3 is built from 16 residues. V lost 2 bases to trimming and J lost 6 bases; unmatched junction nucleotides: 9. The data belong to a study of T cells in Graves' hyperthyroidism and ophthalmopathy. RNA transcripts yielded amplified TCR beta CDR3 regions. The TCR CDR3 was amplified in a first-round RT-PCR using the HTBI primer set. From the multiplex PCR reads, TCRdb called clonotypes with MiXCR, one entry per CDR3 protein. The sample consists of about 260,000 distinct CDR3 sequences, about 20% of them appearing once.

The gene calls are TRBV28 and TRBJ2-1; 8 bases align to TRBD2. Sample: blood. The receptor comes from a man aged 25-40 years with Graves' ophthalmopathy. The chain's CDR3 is CASSLGVGRAGNEQFF. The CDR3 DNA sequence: TGTGCCAGCAGTTTAGGAGTCGGGAGGGCCGGCAATGAGCAGTTCTTC.